A selection of T cell receptor beta chains follows, all from one sample in a study of shared clonotypes between healthy human individuals. Clones were sequenced by immunoSEQ multiplex PCR, and TCRdb holds only the in-frame ones, with some missing. Of about 2.3 million clones listed, 90% to 95% are singletons. Material for sequencing was naive CD4+ T cells from PBMCs. These receptors were taken from a man aged 18 to 29 in good health. Some clones in this sample may be carry-over from other donors' samples. CDR3s include the opening cysteine and the closing phenylalanine or tryptophan. Fields, in order: J gene, clone size, D gene, V gene, CDR3 protein, CDR3 DNA. D genes are given only for firm matches. Size tells how often a clone was seen (once, few, many) or the class of an expanded clone, and some rows leave it out.

>TRBJ1-2|.|.|TRBV5-6
CASSLGQIGDYGYTF
TGTGCCAGCAGCTTGGGACAGATAGGGGATTATGGCTACACCTTC
>TRBJ2-1|.|.|TRBV7-2
CASSKRAPLGSYNEQFF
TGTGCCAGCAGTAAACGGGCTCCCCTGGGCTCCTACAATGAGCAGTTCTTC
>TRBJ1-2|.|TRBD1|TRBV7-2
CASSGQGADYGYTF
TGTGCCAGCAGCGGACAGGGGGCTGACTATGGCTACACCTTC
>TRBJ2-2|.|.|TRBV9
CASSVVSTRNTGELFF
TGTGCCAGCAGCGTAGTGTCTACAAGGAACACCGGGGAGCTGTTTTTT
>TRBJ2-1|.|.|TRBV30
CAWSVRNEQFF
TGTGCCTGGAGTGTTCGGAATGAGCAGTTCTTC
>TRBJ2-7|.|.|TRBV6-6
CASSYAGRGAYEQYF
TGTGCCAGCAGTTACGCGGGAAGGGGGGCCTACGAGCAGTACTTC
>TRBJ1-2|.|.|TRBV18
CASSPDERLGIYGYTF
TGTGCCAGCTCACCCGACGAGCGGCTGGGCATCTATGGCTACACCTTC
>TRBJ1-1|.|.|TRBV28
CASRNVRGEAFF
TGTGCCAGCCGAAATGTTCGGGGTGAAGCTTTCTTT
>TRBJ1-2|.|.|TRBV5-1
CASSPGGKVSYGYTF
TGCGCCAGCAGCCCGGGGGGAAAAGTGAGCTATGGCTACACCTTC
>TRBJ2-6|once|.|TRBV6-5
CASRKGSGANVLTF
TGTGCCAGCAGAAAGGGCTCTGGGGCCAACGTCCTGACTTTC
>TRBJ1-1|.|.|TRBV7-9
CASSLLAALTEAFF
TGTGCCAGCAGCTTATTGGCGGCGCTCACTGAAGCTTTCTTT
>TRBJ1-5|.|.|TRBV5-1
CASSSRPRGEGQPQHF
TGCGCCAGCAGCTCCCGGCCCCGGGGGGAAGGTCAGCCCCAGCATTTT
>TRBJ2-4|.|TRBD2|TRBV7-2
CASSVTGTSGGIQYF
TGTGCCAGCAGCGTAACCGGGACTAGCGGAGGCATTCAGTACTTC
>TRBJ2-3|.|TRBD2|TRBV5-1
CASSFLLAGGPTDTQYF
TGCGCCAGCAGCTTCCTTCTAGCGGGAGGGCCTACAGATACGCAGTATTTT
>TRBJ2-7|.|TRBD1|TRBV27
CASSPARQGSYEQYF
TGTGCCAGCAGTCCCGCCCGACAGGGGTCCTACGAGCAGTACTTC
>TRBJ2-5|.|.|TRBV11-2
CASSPLGMRETQYF
TGTGCCAGCAGCCCGCTTGGAATGCGAGAGACCCAGTACTTC
>TRBJ1-1|once|.|TRBV18
CASAGWGGTNTEAFF
TGTGCCAGCGCCGGATGGGGGGGGACGAACACTGAAGCTTTCTTT
>TRBJ2-7|.|.|TRBV27
CASRPRAAYEQYF
TGTGCCAGCAGGCCCCGGGCCGCCTACGAGCAGTACTTC
>TRBJ2-1|.|.|TRBV5-4
CATHRFAGHNEQFF
TGTGCCACCCACCGTTTTGCTGGCCACAATGAGCAGTTCTTC
>TRBJ1-2|.|TRBD1|TRBV30
CAWSINRGLGYTF
TGTGCCTGGAGTATAAACAGGGGGCTTGGCTACACCTTC
>TRBJ2-7|once|TRBD1|TRBV6-5
CASSHKGAGYEQYF
TGTGCCAGCAGTCATAAGGGGGCCGGGTACGAGCAGTACTTC
>TRBJ2-3|.|.|TRBV7-9
CASSLEVVLPGTQYF
TGTGCCAGCAGCTTAGAAGTTGTCTTACCGGGTACGCAGTATTTT
>TRBJ1-3|.|.|TRBV4-1
CASSHADSRPGNTIYF
TGCGCCAGCAGCCATGCGGACTCTCGCCCTGGAAACACCATATATTTT
>TRBJ1-2|.|.|TRBV2
CASSESPGLGGYTF
TGTGCCAGCAGTGAATCCCCAGGGCTCGGTGGCTACACCTTC
>TRBJ1-2|.|TRBD1|TRBV6-5
CASSGRGQGAGYTF
TGTGCCAGCAGTGGCCGGGGCCAGGGGGCTGGCTACACCTTC
>TRBJ2-7|.|TRBD2|TRBV7-9
CASRPSGGGSYEQYF
TGTGCCAGCAGACCTAGCGGGGGAGGCTCCTACGAGCAGTACTTC
>TRBJ1-4|.|.|TRBV28
CASSLGTTEKLFF
TGTGCCAGCAGTTTAGGGACCACTGAAAAACTGTTTTTT
>TRBJ1-5|once|.|TRBV7-9
CASSPNSYRSNQPQHF
TGTGCCAGCAGCCCTAACAGTTACCGGAGCAATCAGCCCCAGCATTTT
>TRBJ1-2|.|.|TRBV13
CASSLRDFYGYTF
TGTGCCAGCAGCTTACGGGATTTCTATGGCTACACCTTC
>TRBJ2-5|.|.|TRBV28
CASSLRVGTQYF
TGTGCCAGCAGTTTGAGGGTGGGGACCCAGTACTTC
>TRBJ2-7|.|.|TRBV28
CASSLKGRWEQYF
TGTGCCAGCAGTTTAAAGGGCCGTTGGGAGCAGTACTTC
>TRBJ1-1|.|TRBD1|TRBV7-7
CASSPSPGTANTEAFF
TGTGCCAGCAGCCCAAGCCCCGGGACAGCGAACACTGAAGCTTTCTTT
>TRBJ2-7|.|.|TRBV4-1
CASSQLGSGNSYEQYF
TGCGCCAGCAGCCAATTAGGCTCCGGGAACTCCTACGAGCAGTACTTC
>TRBJ2-3|.|TRBD1|TRBV27
CASSSVKGATDTQYF
TGTGCCAGCAGTTCTGTGAAGGGGGCAACAGATACGCAGTATTTT
>TRBJ1-1|.|.|TRBV28
CASSLPGVMNTEAFF
TGTGCCAGCAGTTTACCAGGGGTGATGAACACTGAAGCTTTCTTT
>TRBJ2-2|.|.|TRBV29-1
CSVVLNTGELFF
TGCAGCGTTGTGTTGAACACCGGGGAGCTGTTTTTT
>TRBJ2-7|.|TRBD2|TRBV10-3
CAISASGRGYEQYF
TGTGCCATCAGTGCAAGCGGGAGAGGCTACGAGCAGTACTTC
>TRBJ2-5|.|TRBD2|TRBV7-2
CASSLLAGGETQYF
TGTGCCAGCAGCTTACTCGCGGGGGGGGAGACCCAGTACTTC
>TRBJ1-5|.|TRBD1|TRBV7-9
CASSPPGRGSNQPQHF
TGTGCCAGCAGCCCCCCCGGCAGGGGGAGCAATCAGCCCCAGCATTTT
>TRBJ2-1|.|TRBD2|TRBV11-2
CASSLGLALDNEQFF
TGTGCCAGCAGCTTGGGACTAGCCTTAGACAATGAGCAGTTCTTC
>TRBJ2-4|.|TRBD1|TRBV7-3
CASSFDRENIQYF
TGTGCCAGCAGCTTCGACAGGGAAAACATTCAGTACTTC
>TRBJ2-2|.|.|TRBV27
CASSLARNGELFF
TGTGCCAGCAGTTTAGCGCGTAACGGGGAGCTGTTTTTT
>TRBJ1-3|.|.|TRBV27
CASSRLEGLSSGNTIYF
TGTGCCAGCAGTCGCCTAGAAGGGTTGAGCTCTGGAAACACCATATATTTT
>TRBJ1-5|.|.|TRBV18
CASSGGQDQPQHF
TGTGCCAGCTCAGGGGGTCAAGATCAGCCCCAGCATTTT
>TRBJ1-2|.|.|TRBV7-6
CASSAGVGYGYTF
TGTGCCAGCAGCGCGGGGGTCGGCTATGGCTACACCTTC
>TRBJ2-3|.|.|TRBV10-3
CATAWGQSDTQYF
TGTGCCACCGCCTGGGGCCAGTCTGATACGCAGTATTTT
>TRBJ2-3|.|.|TRBV5-3
CARSTVLPPDTQYF
TGTGCCAGAAGCACCGTCCTGCCCCCAGATACGCAGTATTTT
>TRBJ2-3|once|TRBD2|TRBV28
CASRGLARVTQYF
TGTGCCAGCAGGGGACTAGCGCGAGTTACGCAGTATTTT
>TRBJ2-3|.|TRBD2|TRBV29-1
CSVLTSGSADTQYF
TGCAGCGTTCTGACTAGCGGGAGTGCAGATACGCAGTATTTT
>TRBJ1-2|once|.|TRBV5-4
CASSPQVGTVYGYTF
TGTGCCAGCAGCCCCCAGGTAGGGACGGTATATGGCTACACCTTC
>TRBJ2-2|.|.|TRBV7-8
CASRLGGFEELFF
TGTGCCAGCAGACTCGGGGGCTTCGAGGAGCTGTTTTTT